A selection of T cell receptor beta chains follows, all from one sample in a study of blood T cell repertoires in COVID-19. Only in-frame clones appear in the TCRdb table, and some are missing; sequencing was by immunoSEQ multiplex PCR. Of roughly 350,000 clones listed, about 89% are singletons. The sample consisted of peripheral blood. The receptors were sampled from a woman aged 30 to 39 with COVID-19, enrolled during active disease. Each CDR3 is given with its conserved first and last residue. The order of the fields is clone size, D gene, J gene, V gene, CDR3 protein, CDR3 DNA. D genes are given only for firm matches. Clone size is shown for a subset of rows, as once, few, many or a class of expanded clone.

size: -; D: -; J: TRBJ2-7; V: TRBV28; CDR3: CASRNYGGLYEQYF; DNA: TGTGCCAGCAGGAACTACGGGGGTCTCTACGAGCAGTACTTC
size: -; D: TRBD1; J: TRBJ1-4; V: TRBV7-8; CDR3: CASSLAVTGKKLFF; DNA: TGTGCCAGCAGCTTAGCTGTGACAGGGAAGAAACTGTTTTTT
size: -; D: -; J: TRBJ1-5; V: TRBV7-9; CDR3: CASSLESDQPQHF; DNA: TGTGCCAGCAGCTTAGAGTCGGATCAGCCCCAGCATTTT
size: -; D: TRBD2; J: TRBJ2-3; V: TRBV29-1; CDR3: CSVNSGRGTDTQYF; DNA: TGCAGCGTTAATAGCGGGAGGGGCACAGATACGCAGTATTTT
size: -; D: TRBD1; J: TRBJ2-7; V: TRBV10-3; CDR3: CAISESGTGKPEQYF; DNA: TGTGCCATCAGTGAGTCGGGGACAGGGAAGCCCGAGCAGTACTTC
size: -; D: TRBD1; J: TRBJ2-1; V: TRBV6-2/TRBV6-3; CDR3: CASSYSVGTGGNEQFF; DNA: TGTGCCAGCAGTTACTCGGTTGGGACAGGGGGCAATGAGCAGTTCTTC
size: -; D: TRBD2; J: TRBJ2-3; V: TRBV25-1; CDR3: CASSEWMAGASDTQYF; DNA: TGTGCCAGCAGTGAATGGATGGCGGGAGCTTCAGATACGCAGTATTTT
size: -; D: -; J: TRBJ2-3; V: TRBV24-1; CDR3: CATSGGSASPNTDTQYF; DNA: TGTGCCACCAGTGGGGGCAGTGCCTCCCCGAACACAGATACGCAGTATTTT
size: -; D: TRBD1; J: TRBJ1-5; V: TRBV28; CDR3: CASSSGQGAWQPQHF; DNA: TGTGCCAGCAGTTCCGGACAGGGGGCATGGCAGCCCCAGCATTTT
size: once; D: -; J: TRBJ1-5; V: TRBV5-5; CDR3: CASSLVGGEINQPQHF; DNA: TGTGCCAGCAGCTTGGTTGGGGGGGAAATAAATCAGCCCCAGCATTTT
size: -; D: -; J: TRBJ1-5; V: TRBV30; CDR3: CAWSVRGGALDQPQHF; DNA: TGTGCCTGGAGTGTACGGGGAGGGGCATTAGATCAGCCCCAGCATTTT
size: -; D: TRBD1; J: TRBJ1-5; V: TRBV19; CDR3: CASSLGQPYSNQPQHF; DNA: TGTGCCAGTAGCCTGGGACAGCCGTATAGCAATCAGCCCCAGCATTTT
size: -; D: -; J: TRBJ2-2; V: TRBV30; CDR3: CAWSVQGVTGELFF; DNA: TGTGCCTGGAGTGTACAGGGCGTTACCGGGGAGCTGTTTTTT
size: -; D: -; J: TRBJ1-4; V: TRBV9; CDR3: CASSVGGVGEKLFF; DNA: TGTGCCAGCAGCGTAGGGGGAGTTGGCGAAAAACTGTTTTTT
size: -; D: -; J: TRBJ1-3; V: TRBV3-1/TRBV3-2; CDR3: CASSQREAGNTIYF; DNA: TGTGCCAGCAGCCAGAGGGAAGCCGGAAACACCATATATTTT
size: -; D: TRBD2; J: TRBJ2-2; V: TRBV30; CDR3: CAWSVQAGWAGELFF; DNA: TGTGCCTGGAGTGTACAAGCGGGATGGGCCGGGGAGCTGTTTTTT
size: -; D: TRBD2; J: TRBJ2-1; V: TRBV10-3; CDR3: CAISPTGLAVNEQFF; DNA: TGTGCCATCAGCCCCACGGGACTAGCGGTCAATGAGCAGTTCTTC
size: -; D: -; J: TRBJ2-6; V: TRBV28; CDR3: CASSLQGLSGANVLTF; DNA: TGTGCCAGCAGTTTACAGGGACTCTCTGGGGCCAACGTCCTGACTTTC
size: once; D: -; J: TRBJ2-7; V: TRBV6-2/TRBV6-3; CDR3: CASSYSDRNYEQYF; DNA: TGTGCCAGCAGTTACTCCGACAGAAACTACGAGCAGTACTTC
size: once; D: -; J: TRBJ2-3; V: TRBV7-3; CDR3: CASSLNGGPRYF; DNA: TGTGCCAGCAGCTTAAACGGGGGGCCGAGGTATTTT
size: few; D: TRBD2; J: TRBJ2-1; V: TRBV6-6; CDR3: CASSPPAREVGEQFF; DNA: TGTGCCAGCAGTCCCCCCGCGCGGGAGGTGGGTGAGCAGTTCTTC
size: -; D: TRBD2; J: TRBJ2-7; V: TRBV28; CDR3: CASSLRLLAGAVYEQYF; DNA: TGTGCCAGCAGTTTACGTTTACTAGCGGGAGCTGTCTACGAGCAGTACTTC
size: -; D: -; J: TRBJ1-5; V: TRBV20-1; CDR3: CSASQYSNQPQHF; DNA: TGCAGTGCTAGTCAGTATAGCAATCAGCCCCAGCATTTT
size: -; D: TRBD1; J: TRBJ2-5; V: TRBV5-4; CDR3: CASSLGQGDETQYF; DNA: TGTGCCAGCAGCCTCGGACAGGGCGACGAGACCCAGTACTTC
size: -; D: -; J: TRBJ1-4; V: TRBV15; CDR3: CATSRVPWSEKLFF; DNA: TGTGCCACCAGCAGAGTCCCGTGGAGTGAAAAACTGTTTTTT
size: -; D: TRBD1; J: TRBJ1-5; V: TRBV6-2/TRBV6-3; CDR3: CASSRTGGQPQHF; DNA: TGTGCCAGCAGTAGGACAGGGGGCCAGCCCCAGCATTTT
size: -; D: TRBD1; J: TRBJ1-2; V: TRBV28; CDR3: CASSLPSTRGQGWYGYTF; DNA: TGTGCCAGCAGTTTACCCTCCACCCGAGGACAGGGTTGGTATGGCTACACCTTC
size: -; D: TRBD2; J: TRBJ2-7; V: TRBV7-9; CDR3: CASSPSGSAYEQYF; DNA: TGTGCCAGCAGCCCCAGCGGGAGTGCTTACGAGCAGTACTTC
size: -; D: -; J: TRBJ1-1; V: TRBV5-4; CDR3: CASSLGGKGVTEAFF; DNA: TGTGCCAGCAGCCTAGGAGGGAAAGGAGTCACTGAAGCTTTCTTT
size: -; D: TRBD1; J: TRBJ1-4; V: TRBV7-9; CDR3: CASSLGQGMEKLFF; DNA: TGTGCCAGCAGCTTGGGACAGGGAATGGAAAAACTGTTTTTT
size: -; D: -; J: TRBJ1-1; V: TRBV9; CDR3: CASSPRTGFLALGNTEAFF; DNA: TGTGCCAGCAGCCCGCGTACAGGGTTCCTTGCTCTGGGGAACACTGAAGCTTTCTTT
size: -; D: -; J: TRBJ1-2; V: TRBV14; CDR3: CASSPGISYGYTF; DNA: TGTGCCAGCAGTCCAGGGATCAGCTATGGCTACACCTTC
size: -; D: TRBD2; J: TRBJ2-1; V: TRBV19; CDR3: CASSRITSHPGGNEQFF; DNA: TGTGCCAGTAGTAGAATCACTAGCCACCCGGGGGGGAATGAGCAGTTCTTC
size: -; D: -; J: TRBJ2-2; V: TRBV6-5; CDR3: CASSRDTANTGELFF; DNA: TGTGCCAGCAGCCGGGACACCGCGAACACCGGGGAGCTGTTTTTT
size: -; D: TRBD1; J: TRBJ2-5; V: TRBV3-1/TRBV3-2; CDR3: CASSQPGQKQETQYF; DNA: TGTGCCAGCAGTCAGCCGGGACAGAAACAAGAGACCCAGTACTTC
size: once; D: TRBD2; J: TRBJ2-7; V: TRBV27; CDR3: CASSTWTSGRSGEQYF; DNA: TGTGCCAGCAGTACTTGGACTAGCGGGAGATCCGGCGAGCAGTACTTC
size: once; D: TRBD1; J: TRBJ2-7; V: TRBV7-3; CDR3: CASSSTGGYEQYF; DNA: TGTGCCAGCAGCTCCACAGGGGGCTACGAGCAGTACTTC
size: -; D: TRBD2; J: TRBJ2-7; V: TRBV4-2; CDR3: CASSQEELAGGAQYF; DNA: TGTGCCAGCAGCCAAGAGGAACTAGCGGGGGGCGCCCAGTACTTC
size: few; D: TRBD1; J: TRBJ1-2; V: TRBV5-1; CDR3: CASSLETGGIYGYTF; DNA: TGCGCCAGCAGCTTGGAGACAGGGGGCATCTATGGCTACACCTTC
size: -; D: -; J: TRBJ2-7; V: TRBV29-1; CDR3: CSVGGASGNSYEQYF; DNA: TGCAGCGTTGGGGGGGCTAGCGGAAACTCCTACGAGCAGTACTTC
size: few; D: -; J: TRBJ1-5; V: TRBV7-8; CDR3: CASSLAPGDSNQPQHF; DNA: TGTGCCAGCAGCTTAGCCCCGGGGGATAGCAATCAGCCCCAGCATTTT
size: -; D: -; J: TRBJ2-7; V: TRBV19; CDR3: CASSGQGPEQYF; DNA: TGTGCCAGTAGTGGTCAGGGCCCCGAGCAGTACTTC
size: once; D: -; J: TRBJ2-3; V: TRBV4-2; CDR3: CASSHPSGVDTDTQYF; DNA: TGTGCCAGCAGCCACCCCTCGGGGGTAGACACAGATACGCAGTATTTT
size: -; D: -; J: TRBJ2-2; V: TRBV7-9; CDR3: CASKRGKADTGELFF; DNA: TGTGCCAGCAAAAGGGGGAAAGCCGACACCGGGGAGCTGTTTTTT
size: -; D: TRBD1; J: TRBJ2-5; V: TRBV7-9; CDR3: CASSLGDRDQETQYF; DNA: TGTGCCAGCAGCTTAGGCGACAGGGATCAAGAGACCCAGTACTTC
size: -; D: TRBD1; J: TRBJ1-1; V: TRBV6-5; CDR3: CASSYLSAGGTEAFF; DNA: TGTGCCAGCAGTTACCTCTCCGCAGGGGGCACTGAAGCTTTCTTT
size: once; D: TRBD1; J: TRBJ2-7; V: TRBV10-3; CDR3: CAINPGTGSYEQYF; DNA: TGTGCCATCAACCCCGGGACAGGCTCCTACGAGCAGTACTTC
size: -; D: TRBD1; J: TRBJ2-6; V: TRBV28; CDR3: CASSILRGLGSGANVLTF; DNA: TGTGCCAGCAGTATCCTCAGGGGGTTGGGCTCTGGGGCCAACGTCCTGACTTTC
size: once; D: -; J: TRBJ2-2; V: TRBV2; CDR3: CASSASANTGELFF; DNA: TGTGCCAGCAGTGCTAGCGCCAACACCGGGGAGCTGTTTTTT
size: -; D: -; J: TRBJ2-7; V: TRBV9; CDR3: CASSPHVDTAYEQYF; DNA: TGTGCCAGCAGCCCCCACGTGGACACAGCCTACGAGCAGTACTTC
size: -; D: TRBD1; J: TRBJ2-7; V: TRBV27; CDR3: CASSSLTGAEQYF; DNA: TGTGCCAGCAGTTCCTTGACAGGGGCCGAGCAGTACTTC
size: -; D: -; J: TRBJ2-1; V: TRBV20-1; CDR3: CSATLGNEQFF; DNA: TGCAGTGCTACACTAGGCAATGAGCAGTTCTTC
size: -; D: -; J: TRBJ1-1; V: TRBV5-1; CDR3: CASSLGQRNTEAFF; DNA: TGCGCCAGCAGCCTAGGACAGAGGAACACTGAAGCTTTCTTT
size: -; D: TRBD1; J: TRBJ1-2; V: TRBV9; CDR3: CASSVGQGSHGYTF; DNA: TGTGCCAGCAGCGTTGGACAGGGATCCCATGGCTACACCTTC